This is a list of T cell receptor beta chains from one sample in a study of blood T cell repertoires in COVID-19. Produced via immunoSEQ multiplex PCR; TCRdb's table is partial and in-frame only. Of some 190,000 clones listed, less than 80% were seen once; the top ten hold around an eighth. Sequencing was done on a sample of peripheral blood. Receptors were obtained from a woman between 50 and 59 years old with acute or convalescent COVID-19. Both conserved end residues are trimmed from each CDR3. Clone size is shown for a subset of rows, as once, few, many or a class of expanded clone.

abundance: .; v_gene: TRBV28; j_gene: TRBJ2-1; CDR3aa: ASSLLQGPNNEQF
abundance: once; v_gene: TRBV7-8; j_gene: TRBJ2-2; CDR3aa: ASSYFRFGTSGTIGGTGELF
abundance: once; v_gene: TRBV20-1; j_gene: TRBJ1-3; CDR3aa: SAVRENTIY
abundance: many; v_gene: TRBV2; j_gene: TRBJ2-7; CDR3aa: ASSQDSYEQY
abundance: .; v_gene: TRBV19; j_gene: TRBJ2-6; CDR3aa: ASTQPAGGISGANVLT
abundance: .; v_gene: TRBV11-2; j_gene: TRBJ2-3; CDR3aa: ASSLVGGGSTDTQY
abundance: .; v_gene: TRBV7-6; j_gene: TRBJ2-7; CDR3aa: ASSLVPGGPNEQY
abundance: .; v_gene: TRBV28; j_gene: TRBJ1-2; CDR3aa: AEQGNSLGYT
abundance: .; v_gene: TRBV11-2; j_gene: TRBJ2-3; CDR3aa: ASSPRGGAGTDTQY
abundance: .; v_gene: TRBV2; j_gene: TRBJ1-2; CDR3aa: ASKEEGFANYGYT
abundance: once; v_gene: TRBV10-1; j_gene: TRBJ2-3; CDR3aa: ASSGDRGRGDTQY
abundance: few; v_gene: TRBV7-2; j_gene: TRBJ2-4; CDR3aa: ASSLGAGPAKNIQY
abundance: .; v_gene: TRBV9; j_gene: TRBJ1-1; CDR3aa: ASSVAGQGVPPF
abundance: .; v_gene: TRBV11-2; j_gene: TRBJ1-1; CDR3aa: ASSVQGRHTEAF
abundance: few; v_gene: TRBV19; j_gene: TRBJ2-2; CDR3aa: ASSIWGLAGGDTGELF
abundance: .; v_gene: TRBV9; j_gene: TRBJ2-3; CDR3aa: ASSVEEGYLSTDTQY
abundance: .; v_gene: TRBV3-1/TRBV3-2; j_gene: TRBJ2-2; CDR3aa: ASSQSPGGRRTGELF